The present TCR beta chain was sequenced within a study of T cell repertoires in cytomegalovirus infection. TCRdb recomputed calls from the reads with MiXCR, one row per CDR3 protein. The sample contains roughly 760,000 distinct CDR3 sequences, under 40% of which appear only once. Germline V CDR1 and CDR2: DFQATT, SNEGSKA (reference sequence). The CDR3 contains 13 residues. Trimming took off 1 base at V and 2 bases at J, with 8 bases between the two ends. In its sample, this clonotype was seen a few times. This rearrangement joins TRBV20-1 to TRBJ2-5; D is unresolved. Sequenced input: PBMCs. This TCR was sampled from a human donor in good health (CMV status not recorded). Some clones in this sample may be carry-over from other donors' samples. DNA of the CDR3: TGCAGTGCTAGAGGGCGACGACAAGAGACCCAGTACTTC. Amino acids: CSARGRRQETQYF.